The 10 T cell receptor beta chains reported below all come from one sample, sequenced in a study of cytomegalovirus exposure and HLA in healthy donors. Primers: 60 Vbeta forward and 13 Jbeta reverse. Sequenced by immunoSEQ multiplex PCR; TCRdb stores in-frame clones only, minus some. The sample includes about 160,000 clones, roughly 82% of them seen just once. Sequenced: PBMCs. The receptors come from a girl aged 10 to 17 in good health and CMV-seropositive.

This clone was counted between two and nine times. This chain joins TRBV10-2 and TRBJ2-3; the match to TRBD2 covers 9 bases. CDR1 WSHSY and CDR2 SAAADI come from the germline V gene. J gave up 6 bases and V 5 bases, and 15 bases lay outside the gene matches. The CDR3 extends over 17 amino acids. CDR3 nucleotides: TGCGCCAGCAGTCCAGGATTGACTAGCGGTATAGTGGATACGCAGTATTTT. Amino acids: CASSPGLTSGIVDTQYF.

The chain recombines TRBV30 with TRBJ2-2, with a tentative D call TRBD1 (5 bases). The V end was cut by 0 bases, the J end by 5 bases, with 13 bases between. Germline V gene lookup returns CDR1 GTSNPN and CDR2 SVGIG (reference sequence). This CDR3 is built from 15 residues. The CDR3 region has the DNA TGTGCCTGGAGTGTAGGGGTAGCAAGGACCGGGGAGCTGTTTTTT. This sequence encodes CAWSVGVARTGELFF.

V usage is TRBV29-1 and J usage is TRBJ2-1; 7 nucleotides line up with TRBD1. Germline values: CDR1 SQVTM, CDR2 ANQGSEA. The CDR3 is 13 residues long. With V trimmed by 7 bases and J by 0 bases, 3 bases remained unmatched. The DNA of the CDR3 is TGCAGCGGGGGACAGAGCTCCTACAATGAGCAGTTCTTC. It specifies CSGGQSSYNEQFF.

This chain uses TRBV30 with TRBJ2-3; D remains ambiguous. V was clipped by 2 bases and J by 2 bases, with 8 bases between them. The CDR3 is made up of 13 amino acids. Germline CDR1 GTSNPN, CDR2 SVGIG (reference sequence). CDR3 in amino acids: CAWSMEYTDTQYF. CDR3 bases: TGTGCCTGGAGTATGGAGTACACAGATACGCAGTATTTT.

This chain uses TRBV28 with TRBJ2-1, with D perhaps TRBD2 (6 bases). The germline V and J ends were trimmed by 4 bases and 2 bases, with 15 bases remaining between them. The germline CDR1 and CDR2 sequences are MDHEN and SYDVKM. This CDR3 comprises 16 residues. The CDR3 loop reads CASSSAGTYPYNEQFF. CDR3 DNA: TGTGCCAGCAGTTCAGCTGGGACTTATCCCTACAATGAGCAGTTCTTC.

The V and J genes are TRBV7-9 and TRBJ1-3; weak D call: TRBD1 (6 bases). Germline lookup yields CDR1 SEHNR and CDR2 FQNEAQ (reference sequence). This CDR3 contains 17 residues. The germline V and J ends were trimmed by 3 bases and 2 bases, with 17 bases remaining between them. The CDR3 loop reads CASSLGLRGGTGNTIYF. The DNA of the CDR3 is TGTGCCAGCAGCTTGGGGCTAAGAGGGGGAACTGGAAACACCATATATTTT.

The chain uses TRBV28 and TRBJ1-4; TRBD1 might be the D (6 bases). Germline V lookup: CDR1 MDHEN, CDR2 SYDVKM. Trimming cost V 6 bases and J 6 bases, with 8 bases left between them. There are 12 residues in the CDR3. The CDR3 DNA reads TGTGCCAGCAGACAGGGCTATGAAAAACTGTTTTTT. Amino acids: CASRQGYEKLFF.

This clone was seen a few times. The chain employs TRBV5-4 and TRBJ2-7, with D possibly matching TRBD1 (6 bases). Germline V CDR1 and CDR2: SGHNT, YYREEE (reference sequence). Trimming stripped 3 bases from V and 0 bases from J, with 13 bases between. The CDR3 is 15 residues long. CDR3 region: CASSWKTGVSYEQYF. CDR3 sequence (DNA): TGTGCCAGCAGCTGGAAGACAGGCGTCTCCTACGAGCAGTACTTC.

V is TRBV12-5 and J is TRBJ1-1; D is unclear. Trimming removed 6 bases from V and 8 bases from J, with 13 bases in between. The CDR3 consists of 12 residues. Germline CDR1 reads LGHNT; CDR2 reads FRNRAP. CDR3 region: CASGTLASEAFF. In nucleotides, the CDR3 is TGTGCTAGTGGGACGCTAGCCTCAGAAGCTTTCTTT.

This clone was counted between two and nine times. The gene calls are TRBV5-4 and TRBJ2-7; 9 bases line up with TRBD1. This CDR3 contains 15 residues. V shed 3 bases, J shed 3 bases, and the junction held 7 bases outside the gene matches. CDR1 is SGHNT and CDR2 is YYREEE in the germline V gene (reference sequence). This CDR3 is CASSSSDRGVYEQYF. The CDR3 nucleotides read TGTGCCAGCAGCTCATCCGACAGGGGGGTCTACGAGCAGTACTTC.